The present entry profiles one T cell receptor (beta chain) with its context. It lacks a known antigen. Within one base of it there is no much larger clone, and no base qualities were kept. The immunoSEQ Assay, a bias-controlled multiplex PCR, was used to amplify TCRbeta CDR3 regions from genomic DNA. The authors' analysis ran thus. The number of nucleated cells in each sample was estimated by amplification of reference gene primers within the assay. To quantify the absolute abundance of each unique TCRbeta CDR3 rearrangement, sequence reads were collapsed and filtered. Productive Simpson clonality was computed per sample as the square root of Simpson's diversity index over productive rearrangements. TCRdb limited this immuneACCESS table to in-frame rearrangements with V and J called. A share of clones is missing; checked studies link under half to unresolved V genes, and the rest is unexplained. Clone size and V and J calls were adopted from that table, with D and trimming inferred from the DNA. The sample contains 130,000 to 150,000 clones, 85% to 90% of them found a single time. 2% to 2.5% of the sample comes from the top ten.

These data are taken from a study of blood T cell repertoires in COVID-19 (dated by TCRdb to the early 2020s). Context from the whole study: The collaborator samples originated in the United States, Italy and Spain and spanned the acute and convalescent phases of COVID-19. The prospective study material was composed of cDNA or gDNA derived from T cells, B-cell-depleted T cells, or PBMCs. The dataset comprised deeply sampled blood TCRbeta repertoires from subjects exposed to, actively infected with, or recovered from COVID-19. The repertoires were made available in a free public database intended to serve as a resource for research on the immune response to SARS-CoV-2. The samples were drawn from two sources: the first 160 participants of the ongoing ImmuneRACE study, and 1,200 or so subjects contributed by 6 global collaborators. A de-identified subject ID, COVID-19 status, age in years and sex were almost always included in the sample metadata. Where available, HLA class I and class II types were obtained from metadata supplied by the sample provider rather than from assay-based typing. Study-level results and caveats: How much clinical and demographic metadata was included differed by source and by participant, and the metadata was provided uncurated.

From cysteine to phenylalanine, the CDR3 is 13 amino acids long. Of the read, only the CDR3 DNA is kept; its 39 bases are in frame from base 1. Taken from the germline V gene (reference sequence), the CDR1 and CDR2 loops are LNHDA and SQIVND. Trimming takes 7 bases from V and 6 bases from J, and the germline ends sit 12 bases apart. Collaborating institutions collected whole blood in K2EDTA tubes following their own protocols. For TCRbeta analysis, collaborators shipped samples as frozen whole blood, isolated PBMCs, or DNA extracted from either of those sample types. Material for sequencing was peripheral blood. Here the chain combines TRBV19 and TRBJ2-2; no D gene is confidently identified. The clonotype comes from a human donor in a cohort sampled during active COVID-19. The CDR3 has the sequence CASKEALAGELFF. The DNA sequence follows: TGTGCCAGTAAAGAGGCTCTGGCCGGGGAGCTGTTTTTT. The full variable domain, completed from the reference TRBV19 and TRBJ2-2 proteins outside the CDR3, reads DGGITQSPKYLFRKEGQNVTLSCEQNLNHDAMYWYRQDPGQGLRLIYYSQIVNDFQKGDIAEGYSVSREKKESFPLTVTSAQKNPTAFYLCASKEALAGELFFGEGSRLTVL.